Included here is one TCR beta chain sequence, with context. This entry is derived from a study of shared clonotypes between healthy human individuals. Caucasian adults residing in Nashville, Tennessee made up all the donors. Splitting of CD4+ cells produced CD45RA+ naive and CD45RA-negative memory subsets. When replicate PCRs were run on sorted subsets, they used 200 to 250 ng DNA, approximately 33,000 T cell genomes. Clones were read by immunoSEQ multiplex PCR, and TCRdb kept only the in-frame ones, dropping some. The repertoire holds millions of clones, with 90% to 95% as singletons. Trimming cost V 0 bases and J 0 bases; bases outside gene matches: 6. The CDR3 contains 18 residues. CDR1 and CDR2 from the germline V gene are GTSNPN and SVGIG (reference sequence).

Material: naive CD4+ T cells sorted from blood. The subset here: CD45RA+ positively selected. This TCR was sampled from a man aged 18 to 35 in good health. The V call is TRBV30, the J call TRBJ2-7; 15 bases are shared with TRBD2. The CDR3 sequence is CAWSVLRTSGGASYEQYF. For the CDR3, the DNA is TGTGCCTGGAGTGTACTGCGGACTAGCGGGGGGGCCTCCTACGAGCAGTACTTC.